Presented here are 8 T cell receptor beta chains from one specimen sequenced in a study of T cell changes during pregnancy in multiple sclerosis. Generated by immunoSEQ multiplex PCR, the TCRdb table keeps only in-frame clones and is missing some. Here the sample spans 70,000 or so clones, 90% to 95% being singletons. The sequenced sample was CD4+ T cells from peripheral blood mononuclear cells, obtained before pregnancy. The receptors were sampled from a female donor with multiple sclerosis, enrolled in a pregnancy study.

A single count supports this clone. The chain links TRBV28 to TRBJ2-7, with D unresolved. This CDR3 has 15 amino acids. V gave up 5 bases and J gave up 0 bases, with 14 bases separating them. From germline, CDR1 is MDHEN and CDR2 SYDVKM. In DNA, the CDR3 is TGTGCCAGCAGTCCCATCGAAGACAACTCCTACGAGCAGTACTTC. Amino acids: CASSPIEDNSYEQYF.

Only one count was recorded for this clone. V usage is TRBV6-5 and J usage is TRBJ1-1; D might be TRBD1 (5 bases). This CDR3 is 14 amino acids long. Germline V CDR1 and CDR2: MNHEY, SVGAGI. Trimming stripped 2 bases from V and 1 base from J, with 8 bases between. CDR3: CASSYRDSNTEAFF. As DNA, the CDR3 is TGTGCCAGCAGTTACAGGGACTCGAACACTGAAGCTTTCTTT.

The chain couples TRBV7-9 to TRBJ2-2; 11 bases match TRBD2. The germline gives CDR1 SEHNR, CDR2 FQNEAQ (reference sequence). V shed 5 bases, J shed 5 bases, and the junction held 7 bases outside the gene matches. The CDR3 runs 16 residues. The CDR3 sequence is CASSRPGLAVTGELFF. The CDR3 coding sequence is TGTGCCAGCAGCCGGCCGGGACTAGCGGTGACCGGGGAGCTGTTTTTT.

CDR3 amino acids: CAWQARTEAFF. The CDR3, as DNA: TGTGCCTGGCAAGCCAGGACTGAAGCTTTCTTT. J is TRBJ1-1 and V is TRBV30; D call uncertain. This CDR3 has 11 amino acids. Trimming took 5 bases from V and 5 from J, leaving 9 bases between them. The germline CDR1 and CDR2 sequences are GTSNPN and SVGIG (reference sequence).

This chain uses TRBV27 with TRBJ2-5; a possible D gene is TRBD1 (6 bases). The germline V gene encodes CDR1 MNHEY and CDR2 SMNVEV (reference sequence). CDR3 size: 14 residues. V lost 5 bases and J 1 base, leaving 11 bases between the germline ends. For the CDR3, the DNA is TGTGCCAGCAGTCAGACAGGTATCCAAGAGACCCAGTACTTC. Translation: CASSQTGIQETQYF.

The chain uses TRBV7-2 and TRBJ2-2; 8 bases are a match to TRBD2. Germline V gene lookup returns CDR1 SGHTA and CDR2 FQGNSA. This CDR3 is built from 16 residues. With V trimmed by 6 bases and J by 0 bases, 6 bases remained unmatched. In DNA, the CDR3 is TGTGCCAGCAGACCTCCGGGACTAGCGAACACCGGGGAGCTGTTTTTT. This translates into CASRPPGLANTGELFF.

V gene TRBV27 combines with J gene TRBJ2-3; D gene unclear. V lost 0 bases and J lost 5, with 6 bases in between. This CDR3 has 13 amino acids. Germline CDR1 MNHEY, CDR2 SMNVEV (reference sequence). This chain's CDR3 is CASSLSPRDTQYF. CDR3 coding DNA: TGTGCCAGCAGTTTATCGCCGAGAGATACGCAGTATTTT.

The chain is built from TRBV29-1 and TRBJ2-1; 8 positions agree with TRBD1. Unmatched junction bases numbered 5, after V lost 6 bases and J lost 7 bases. Germline V gives CDR1 SQVTM, CDR2 ANQGSEA. The CDR3 extends over 12 amino acids. The CDR3 nucleotides are TGCAGCGTGCTCAGACAGGGGAATGAGCAGTTCTTC. Its protein is CSVLRQGNEQFF.